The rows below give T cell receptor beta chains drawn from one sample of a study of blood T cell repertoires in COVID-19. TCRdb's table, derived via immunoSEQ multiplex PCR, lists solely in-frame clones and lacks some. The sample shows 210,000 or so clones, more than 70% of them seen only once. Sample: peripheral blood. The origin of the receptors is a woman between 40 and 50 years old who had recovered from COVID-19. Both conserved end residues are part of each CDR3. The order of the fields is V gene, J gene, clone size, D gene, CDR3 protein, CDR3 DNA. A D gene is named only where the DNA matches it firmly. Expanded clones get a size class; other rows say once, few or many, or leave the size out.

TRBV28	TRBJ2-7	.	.	CASCSGSYEQYF	TGTGCCAGCTGTAGCGGTTCCTACGAGCAGTACTTC
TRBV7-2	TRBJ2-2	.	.	CASSLTQGGTGELFF	TGTGCCAGCAGCTTAACGCAGGGGGGCACCGGGGAGCTGTTTTTT
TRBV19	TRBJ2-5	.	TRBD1	CASSIGQAETQYF	TGTGCCAGTAGCATCGGACAGGCGGAGACCCAGTACTTC
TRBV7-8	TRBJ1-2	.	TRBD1	CASSPTGNYGYTF	TGTGCCAGCAGCCCGACAGGGAACTATGGCTACACCTTC
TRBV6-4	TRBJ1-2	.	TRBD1	CASSPRQGENGYTF	TGTGCCAGCAGCCCCCGACAGGGGGAGAACGGCTACACCTTC
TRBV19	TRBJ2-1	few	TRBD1	CASSTFGQGAYNEQFF	TGTGCCAGTAGTACCTTCGGACAGGGGGCATACAATGAGCAGTTCTTC
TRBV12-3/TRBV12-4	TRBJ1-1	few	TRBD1	CASTDRVNTEAFF	TGTGCCAGCACCGACAGGGTGAACACTGAAGCTTTCTTT
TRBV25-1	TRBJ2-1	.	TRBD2	CASSESGRVYNEQFF	TGTGCCAGCAGTGAAAGCGGGAGGGTATACAATGAGCAGTTCTTC
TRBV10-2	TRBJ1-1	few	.	CASSGPSTEAFF	TGCGCCAGCAGCGGTCCTTCGACTGAAGCTTTCTTT
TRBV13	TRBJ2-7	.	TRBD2	CASSPGLAGGEQYF	TGTGCCAGCAGCCCCGGACTAGCGGGGGGCGAGCAGTACTTC
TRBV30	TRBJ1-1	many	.	CAWSVTDEAFF	TGTGCCTGGAGTGTGACAGACGAAGCTTTCTTT
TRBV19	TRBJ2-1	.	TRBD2	CASRPGTSGTYNEQFF	TGTGCCAGTAGGCCCGGGACTAGCGGAACCTACAATGAGCAGTTCTTC
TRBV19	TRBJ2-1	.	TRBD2	CASSIDPLAGNNEQFF	TGTGCCAGTAGTATAGATCCACTAGCGGGTAACAATGAGCAGTTCTTC
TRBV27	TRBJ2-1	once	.	CASSFSVGQGKFF	TGTGCCAGCAGTTTTTCCGTTGGGCAGGGGAAGTTCTTC
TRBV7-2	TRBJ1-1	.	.	CASSLSNQENTEAFF	TGTGCCAGCAGCTTAAGCAACCAGGAGAACACTGAAGCTTTCTTT
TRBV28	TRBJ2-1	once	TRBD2	CASSSRTAFIGGSSYNEQFF	TGTGCCAGCAGTTCCCGGACCGCATTCATTGGCGGGAGCTCCTACAATGAGCAGTTCTTC
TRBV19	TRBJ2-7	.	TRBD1	CASSSQGTYEQYF	TGTGCCAGTAGTTCACAGGGGACCTACGAGCAGTACTTC
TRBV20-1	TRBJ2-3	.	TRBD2	CSASGTSGRTPIADTQYF	TGCAGTGCTAGTGGGACTAGCGGGAGAACGCCCATAGCAGATACGCAGTATTTT
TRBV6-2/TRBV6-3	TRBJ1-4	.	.	CASSSPTERREKLFF	TGTGCCAGCAGTTCACCGACAGAACGACGGGAAAAACTGTTTTTT
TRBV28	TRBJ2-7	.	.	CASSQGGGLYEQYF	TGTGCCAGCAGCCAAGGAGGAGGCCTCTACGAGCAGTACTTC
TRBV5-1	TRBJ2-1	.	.	CASSSQRGQFF	TGCGCCAGCAGCTCGCAGCGCGGACAGTTCTTC
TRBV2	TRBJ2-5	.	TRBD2	CASSPGRGGETQYF	TGTGCCAGCAGTCCAGGTCGCGGGGGAGAGACCCAGTACTTC
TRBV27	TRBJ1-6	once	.	CASRSRVKSPLHF	TGTGCCAGCAGAAGCCGGGTGAAGTCACCCCTCCACTTT